The 24 T cell receptor beta chains below were found in one sample sequenced in a study of human T cells and chemical hapten exposure. Time point in this sample: patch test 3, about 24 weeks after DPC sensitization. Noted treatment: therapeutic diphenylcyclopropenone sensitization with weekly scalp DPC. TCRdb reprocessed the RACE reads via MiXCR and lists one record per CDR3 protein. The sample lists about 82,000 distinct CDR3 sequences, less than 14% occurring once. The specimen was whole blood, collected in connection with sensitization to the hapten diphenylcyclopropenone (DPC). Receptors originate from a woman aged 45 to 65 with alopecia areata. Some clones in this sample may be carry-over from other donors' samples.

The rearrangement links TRBV6-2 or TRBV6-3 to TRBJ2-3, with D possibly being TRBD2 (7 bases). V lost 2 bases and J lost 3, with 12 bases in between. Germline lookup yields CDR1 MNHEY and CDR2 SVGEGT. The CDR3 extends over 15 amino acids. The CDR3 protein is CASSYGGGETDTQYF. The DNA for the CDR3 is TGTGCCAGCAGTTACGGAGGGGGGGAGACAGATACGCAGTATTTT.

Ten or more counts support this clonotype. This chain joins TRBV20-1 and TRBJ2-3; 8 positions match TRBD2. The germline gives CDR1 DFQATT, CDR2 SNEGSKA (reference sequence). This CDR3 has 19 amino acids. J was trimmed by 3 bases and V by 5 bases; bases with no gene match: 22. CDR3 DNA: TGCAGTGCTCAGCGCTTGGGCGGGAGCAGCGGGAGACGGACAGATACGCAGTATTTT. Protein: CSAQRLGGSSGRRTDTQYF.

The chain employs TRBV10-3 and TRBJ1-5, with D perhaps TRBD1 (5 bases). Germline-derived CDR1 and CDR2 are ENHRY and SYGVKD. The CDR3 loop spans 14 amino acids. The V end was cut by 5 bases, the J end by 8 bases, with 16 bases between. The CDR3 DNA reads as TGTGCCATCAGTCCGGGACCCACCGAAGAGCCCCAGCATTTT. Amino acid sequence: CAISPGPTEEPQHF.

About this clonotype itself: One end of the junction is discordant with germline, which a read error may explain. V usage is TRBV20-1 and J usage is TRBJ2-5; D is uncertain. The CDR3 runs 14 residues. Germline lookup yields CDR1 DFQATT and CDR2 SNEGSKA (reference sequence). The CDR3 DNA sequence: TGCGGTGCTAGAGAACGGACCCGAGGAGAGACCCAGTACTTC. Translated: CGARERTRGETQYF.

This clonotype was counted a few times. This chain links TRBV11-2 with TRBJ1-1, with unresolved D. Germline CDR1 and CDR2: SGHAT and FQNNGV. The CDR3 covers 16 residues. The V end lost 1 base, the J end lost 0 bases, and 12 bases lay between the germline ends. The CDR3: CASSLAPTVMNTEAFF. CDR3 DNA sequence: TGTGCCAGCAGCTTAGCCCCCACGGTTATGAACACTGAAGCTTTCTTT. Drawing the rest from reference TRBV11-2 and TRBJ1-1, the complete variable domain is EAGVAQSPRYKIIEKRQSVAFWCNPISGHATLYWYQQILGQGPKLLIQFQNNGVVDDSQLPKDRFSAERLKGVDSTLKIQPAKLEDSAVYLCASSLAPTVMNTEAFFGQGTRLTVV.

This clonotype was recorded many times. The rearrangement uses TRBV2 and TRBJ1-5, with D perhaps TRBD1 (6 bases). The CDR3 has 13 residues. Trimming took 5 bases from V and 11 from J, leaving 16 bases between them. Germline V gene sequence: CDR1 SNHLY, CDR2 FYNNEI. The CDR3 DNA follows: TGTGCCAGCAGTCAAAACAGGGTCCCAGCCCAGCATTTT. This codes for CASSQNRVPAQHF. The entire variable domain, with the rest obtained from reference TRBV2 and TRBJ1-5, is as follows: EPEVTQTPSHQVTQMGQEVILRCVPISNHLYFYWYRQILGQKVEFLVSFYNNEISEKSEIFDDQFSVERPDGSNFTLKIRSTKLEDSAMYFCASSQNRVPAQHFGDGTRLSIL.

This clonotype was counted ten times or more. The V and J genes are TRBV28 and TRBJ1-3; TRBD1 agrees at 7 bases. The ends lost 10 bases at V and 0 bases at J; junction bases unmatched: 18. The CDR3 consists of 18 residues. CDR1 and CDR2 (germline): MDHEN, SYDVKM. Here the CDR3 reads CATRSRRQGQASGNTIYF. CDR3 nucleotide sequence: TGTGCCACCAGGAGCCGTCGACAGGGACAAGCCTCTGGAAACACCATATATTTT.

Many counts were recorded for this clonotype. The CDR3 reads CASSFPTLRGAGTDTQYF. As DNA, the CDR3 is TGTGCCAGCAGTTTCCCCACTCTGAGAGGGGCGGGCACAGATACGCAGTATTTT. V and J are TRBV6-6 and TRBJ2-3; D may correspond to TRBD1 or TRBD2 (5 bases each). Germline V gene data show CDR1 as MNHNY and CDR2 as SVGAGI (reference sequence). V was clipped by 4 bases and J by 1 base, with 21 bases between them. The CDR3 is 18 residues long.

This clonotype was seen ten or more times. V gene TRBV20-1 combines with J gene TRBJ1-3; D perhaps matches TRBD1 (5 bases). Germline loops: CDR1 DFQATT, CDR2 SNEGSKA (reference sequence). Trimming took off 2 bases at V and 7 bases at J, with 18 bases between the two ends. The CDR3 has 15 residues. CDR3 region: CSARRVAGSGNTIYF. The CDR3 DNA sequence: TGCAGTGCTAGACGGGTAGCAGGGTCAGGGAACACCATATATTTT.

This clonotype was picked up many times. The chain uses TRBV4-2 and TRBJ2-7; TRBD1 might be the D (6 bases). V was trimmed by 0 bases and J by 2 bases, leaving 11 bases between them. CDR1 and CDR2 from the germline V gene are LGHNA and YNFKEQ. The CDR3 is 15 amino acids. This CDR3 reads CASSQDQPGAYEQYF. CDR3 DNA sequence: TGTGCCAGCAGCCAAGATCAGCCAGGGGCCTACGAGCAGTACTTC.

The CDR3: CAWSPGGETQYF. The DNA for the CDR3 is TGTGCCTGGAGTCCGGGGGGAGAGACCCAGTACTTC. The rearrangement links TRBV30 to TRBJ2-5, with 7 bases that match TRBD2. Germline CDR1 GTSNPN, CDR2 SVGIG (reference sequence). Losses at the gene ends were 2 bases for V and 4 bases for J; bases not matched to a gene: 1. There are 12 residues in the CDR3.

V and J are TRBV7-2 and TRBJ2-1, with TRBD2 matching 9 bases. This CDR3 spans 13 amino acids. The V gene's germline CDR1 is SGHTA and CDR2 FQGNSA. J was trimmed by 10 bases and V by 3 bases; bases with no gene match: 4. The chain's CDR3 is CASSLGGRGEQFF. CDR3 nucleotides: TGTGCCAGCAGCTTGGGCGGGAGGGGAGAGCAGTTCTTC.

This clonotype showed up just a few times. J is TRBJ2-5 and V is TRBV29-1; 8 bases agree with TRBD1. Germline CDR1 SQVTM, CDR2 ANQGSEA. The CDR3 has 13 residues. V was pared by 4 bases and J by 5 bases, with 6 bases of the junction left unmatched. The CDR3 DNA reads as TGCAGCGTTGGAGACAGGGGCAGGGAGACCCAGTACTTC. Encoded protein: CSVGDRGRETQYF.

This clonotype has a count of ten or more. The chain uses TRBV9 and TRBJ1-3; the D is unclear. CDR1 SGDLS and CDR2 YYNGEE come from the germline V gene. CDR3 length: 16 amino acids. Trimming removed 3 bases from V and 0 bases from J, with 13 bases in between. CDR3 amino acids: CASSATQTPSGNTIYF. The CDR3 DNA follows: TGTGCCAGCAGCGCCACACAAACCCCCTCTGGAAACACCATATATTTT.

V is TRBV20-1 and J is TRBJ2-5, with a tentative D call TRBD2 (5 bases). The CDR3 runs 15 residues. Germline CDR1 is DFQATT and CDR2 is SNEGSKA (reference sequence). V lost 0 bases, J lost 1 base, and 12 bases lay in between. DNA for the CDR3: TGCAGTGCTAGAGAGATAGCGAGGATCCAAGAGACCCAGTACTTC. It translates to CSAREIARIQETQYF.

Many counts were recorded for this clonotype. V gene TRBV3-1 combines with J gene TRBJ2-5; D is ambiguous. Trimming left V 4 bases short and J 1 base short, with 7 bases between. The CDR3 has 13 residues. Germline V CDR1 and CDR2: LGHDT, YNNKEL (reference sequence). CDR3 nucleotides: TGTGCCAGCAGCCTCCTCGGCCAAGAGACCCAGTACTTC. Translation gives CASSLLGQETQYF.

This clonotype was recorded many times. This chain uses TRBV6-2 or TRBV6-3 with TRBJ1-2, with D uncertain. Germline CDR1 MNHEY, CDR2 SVGEGT. V shed 2 bases and J shed 7 bases, with 11 bases lying between them. CDR3 size: 13 residues. CDR3 DNA: TGTGCCAGCAGTTACACCCATGGAGGTGGCTACACCTTC. Protein: CASSYTHGGGYTF.

This clonotype has only a few counts. The chain couples TRBV6-5 to TRBJ1-5, with 8 bases matching TRBD1. The junction had 5 bases not matched to a gene; V was cut back by 7 bases and J by 0 bases. This CDR3 has 15 residues. From germline, CDR1 is MNHEY and CDR2 SVGAGI. CDR3 residues: CASKQGGISNQPQHF. The CDR3 DNA reads as TGTGCCAGCAAACAGGGGGGAATTAGCAATCAGCCCCAGCATTTT.

This clonotype was counted between two and nine times. The V call is TRBV19, the J call TRBJ2-7, with a weak D call TRBD1 (5 bases). CDR1 is LNHDA and CDR2 is SQIVND in the germline V gene (reference sequence). The V end was cut by 3 bases, the J end by 0 bases, with 12 bases between. The CDR3 consists of 15 residues. The CDR3 is CASSMAAGPSYEQYF. CDR3 coding DNA: TGTGCCAGTAGTATGGCGGCAGGGCCCTCCTACGAGCAGTACTTC.

This clonotype was seen more than once but under ten times. The chain is built from TRBV6-2 or TRBV6-3 and TRBJ2-7, with a weak D call TRBD2 (5 bases). Trimming took 4 bases from V and 3 from J, leaving 16 bases between them. The CDR3 extends over 15 amino acids. In germline, CDR1 is MNHEY, CDR2 SVGEGT. The CDR3 is CASSSQRTQYYEQYF. The CDR3 DNA follows: TGTGCCAGCAGTTCCCAACGGACTCAATACTACGAGCAGTACTTC.

This clonotype was seen many times. V usage is TRBV4-2 and J usage is TRBJ2-1; TRBD2 agrees at 14 bases. Germline V gives CDR1 LGHNA, CDR2 YNFKEQ. The CDR3 length is 17 residues. V lost 0 bases, J lost 9 bases, and 7 bases stayed unmatched. The CDR3 reads CASSQDGTSGRISEQFF. The CDR3 bases are TGTGCCAGCAGCCAAGACGGGACTAGCGGGAGAATAAGTGAGCAGTTCTTC.

This clonotype showed up many times. The V call is TRBV12-3 or TRBV12-4, the J call TRBJ1-1, with 9 positions matching TRBD1. This CDR3 spans 15 amino acids. The V and J ends lost 5 bases and 11 bases, in that order; junction bases with no gene match: 15. CDR3 protein: CASSTDRGTGSFAFF. The CDR3 coding sequence is TGTGCCAGCAGTACGGACAGGGGAACCGGGTCTTTTGCTTTCTTT.

This clonotype was found many times. CDR3 region: CASTPIGYGYTF. The CDR3 DNA sequence: TGTGCCAGCACCCCAATTGGTTATGGCTACACCTTC. The chain has TRBV7-2 and TRBJ1-2; D is unclear. The CDR3 is made up of 12 amino acids. Germline CDR1 and CDR2: SGHTA and FQGNSA. The germline V and J ends were trimmed by 7 bases and 5 bases, with 11 bases remaining between them.

The V call is TRBV12-3 or TRBV12-4, the J call TRBJ1-2; D unclear. Trimming pared 6 bases from V and 7 bases from J, leaving 15 bases between. The CDR3 consists of 13 residues. Here the CDR3 DNA reads TGTGCCAGCAGACCCTCTGGGTTGGTTGGCTACACCTTC. Its translation is CASRPSGLVGYTF.